The next 20 T cell receptor beta chains were all read from a single sample in a study of blood T cell repertoires in COVID-19. Here immunoSEQ multiplex PCR was the method, and the copy in TCRdb shows in-frame clones only, minus some. The sample includes about 200,000 clones, about 88% of them seen just once. Sequencing input: peripheral blood. The receptors stem from a man between 45 and 60 years old with COVID-19, enrolled during active disease.

This clone occurred once. The chain's CDR3 is CASRDYPITGELFF. The CDR3 DNA sequence: TGTGCCAGCCGGGACTACCCTATCACCGGGGAGCTGTTTTTT. This chain joins TRBV27 and TRBJ2-2, with 7 bases fitting TRBD2. CDR3 length equals 14 residues. Germline V lookup: CDR1 MNHEY, CDR2 SMNVEV (reference sequence). The junction had 7 bases not matched to a gene; V was cut back by 8 bases and J by 4 bases.

The chain is built from TRBV28 and TRBJ2-6; D is possibly TRBD1 (6 bases). Germline V gene lookup returns CDR1 MDHEN and CDR2 SYDVKM. Trimming took 6 bases from V and 5 from J, leaving 14 bases between them. The CDR3 totals 15 residues. Here the CDR3 reads CASRLEGGRANVLTF. CDR3 nucleotides: TGTGCCAGCAGACTAGAAGGGGGTCGGGCCAACGTCCTGACTTTC.

V is TRBV27 and J is TRBJ2-1; TRBD2 aligns across 9 bases. The germline gives CDR1 MNHEY, CDR2 SMNVEV (reference sequence). The CDR3 extends over 16 amino acids. Losses at the gene ends were 5 bases for V and 2 bases for J; bases not matched to a gene: 7. The CDR3 protein is CASSTRREGPYNEQFF. In DNA, the CDR3 is TGTGCCAGCAGTACCCGGCGGGAGGGCCCCTACAATGAGCAGTTCTTC.

V is TRBV27 and J is TRBJ2-3, with 13 bases identical to TRBD2. CDR3 length: 16 amino acids. The V and J ends lost 5 bases and 0 bases, in that order; junction bases with no gene match: 2. Germline lookup yields CDR1 MNHEY and CDR2 SMNVEV (reference sequence). The CDR3 is CASSATSGGSTDTQYF. The DNA for the CDR3 is TGTGCCAGCAGTGCGACTAGCGGGGGGAGCACAGATACGCAGTATTTT.

The V call is TRBV30, the J call TRBJ1-6; 10 bases map to TRBD1. This CDR3 comprises 14 residues. J lost 7 bases, V lost 1 base, and 1 base had no gene match. Germline V gives CDR1 GTSNPN, CDR2 SVGIG (reference sequence). The CDR3 DNA follows: TGTGCCTGGAGTGCGGGACAGGGGAATTCACCCCTCCACTTT. Its translation is CAWSAGQGNSPLHF.

The chain links TRBV14 to TRBJ2-1; 13 bases agree with TRBD2. V shed 1 base and J 1 base; nucleotides not matched to a gene: 4. Germline CDR1 SGHDN, CDR2 FVKESK. This CDR3 comprises 18 residues. This chain's CDR3 is CASSQGGLAGVSYNEQFF. The CDR3 DNA follows: TGTGCCAGCAGCCAAGGAGGACTAGCGGGAGTTTCCTACAATGAGCAGTTCTTC.

This chain uses TRBV30 with TRBJ1-4, with 8 bases that match TRBD1. Germline values: CDR1 GTSNPN, CDR2 SVGIG (reference sequence). Losses at the gene ends were 3 bases for V and 7 bases for J; bases not matched to a gene: 10. CDR3 length: 15 residues. CDR3 loop: CAWRPRQGLSEKLFF. The CDR3 DNA follows: TGTGCCTGGAGACCAAGACAGGGGTTAAGTGAAAAACTGTTTTTT.

V gene TRBV10-3 combines with J gene TRBJ1-4; 7 bases are shared with TRBD1. The CDR3 sequence is 15 residues long. Trimming cost V 2 bases and J 1 base; bases outside gene matches: 1. In germline, CDR1 is ENHRY, CDR2 SYGVKD. CDR3 nucleotide sequence: TGTGCCATCAGTGAGAACAGGGGAACTAATGAAAAACTGTTTTTT. It encodes CAISENRGTNEKLFF.

This chain links TRBV7-2 with TRBJ2-1; 10 nucleotides agree with TRBD2. V shed 6 bases and J 4 bases; nucleotides not matched to a gene: 6. The CDR3 contains 15 residues. Germline CDR1 and CDR2: SGHTA and FQGNSA. DNA for the CDR3: TGTGCCAGCAGGGGAGCGGGGGGGATATACAATGAGCAGTTCTTC. Translated, it gives CASRGAGGIYNEQFF. The full variable domain, its missing parts supplied by reference TRBV7-2 and TRBJ2-1, is GAGVSQSPSNKVTEKGKDVELRCDPISGHTALYWYRQSLGQGLEFLIYFQGNSAPDKSGLPSDRFSAERTGGSVSTLTIQRTQQEDSAVYLCASRGAGGIYNEQFFGPGTRLTVL.

V usage is TRBV21-1 and J usage is TRBJ1-1. TRBV21-1 is deemed a pseudogene. This CDR3 contains 16 residues. CDR3 sequence reads: CASSKGPGLTNTEAFF. The CDR3 DNA is TGTGCCAGCAGCAAGGGTCCGGGACTCACGAACACTGAAGCTTTCTTT.

This clone was detected only a few times. The chain joins TRBV5-1 to TRBJ2-1; 9 positions match TRBD1. The CDR3 covers 17 residues. Losses at the gene ends were 4 bases for V and 4 bases for J; bases not matched to a gene: 12. The germline V gene has CDR1 SGHRS and CDR2 YFSETQ. The CDR3 spells CASSPGQGSGEYNEQFF. The CDR3 DNA follows: TGCGCCAGCAGCCCGGGACAGGGATCGGGGGAGTACAATGAGCAGTTCTTC.

Written as DNA, the CDR3 is TGCAGCGTAGCCACCGGGACTAGCGTTCAAGAGACCCAGTACTTC. Amino acid sequence: CSVATGTSVQETQYF. The rearrangement uses TRBV29-1 and TRBJ2-5; 10 nucleotides match TRBD2. The V segment lost 6 bases and the J segment 2 bases; nucleotides outside the gene matches: 9. Germline V gives CDR1 SQVTM, CDR2 ANQGSEA. The CDR3 runs 15 residues.

J is TRBJ2-3 and V is TRBV24-1; 7 bases are shared with TRBD2. Germline V gene data show CDR1 as KGHDR and CDR2 as SFDVKD. The CDR3 is made up of 17 amino acids. V lost 1 base to trimming and J lost 0 bases; unmatched junction nucleotides: 6. The CDR3 DNA is TGTGCCACCAGTGATTTTTACGGGGGGACTAGCACAGATACGCAGTATTTT. Translated, it gives CATSDFYGGTSTDTQYF.

This chain uses TRBV5-4 with TRBJ2-1, with unresolved D. The V end was cut by 0 bases, the J end by 4 bases, with 8 bases between. CDR3 length: 14 amino acids. Germline V CDR1 and CDR2: SGHNT, YYREEE (reference sequence). The CDR3 DNA sequence: TGTGCCAGCAGCTTGGGACACACTTACAATGAGCAGTTCTTC. Residues: CASSLGHTYNEQFF. The variable domain in full, completed from reference TRBV5-4 and TRBJ2-1, reads ETGVTQSPTHLIKTRGQQVTLRCSSQSGHNTVSWYQQALGQGPQFIFQYYREEENGRGNFPPRFSGLQFPNYSSELNVNALELDDSALYLCASSLGHTYNEQFFGPGTRLTVL.

The chain recombines TRBV7-9 with TRBJ2-7; possible D gene TRBD1, 5 bases. The CDR3 is 12 residues long. Germline V lookup: CDR1 SEHNR, CDR2 FQNEAQ (reference sequence). Trimming removed 4 bases at V and 5 bases at J, with 9 bases between. The CDR3 DNA follows: TGTGCCAGCAGCTCGGACATTCACGAGCAGTACTTC. Protein product: CASSSDIHEQYF.

Only one count was recorded for this clone. J is TRBJ1-5 and V is TRBV5-1, with 8 bases lining up with TRBD1. The CDR3 spans 14 residues. Trimming took 0 bases from V and 6 from J; bases not matched to a gene: 2. Germline assignment: CDR1 SGHRS and CDR2 YFSETQ. The DNA of the CDR3 is TGCGCCAGCAGCTTGGGGACAGGGTCTCAGCCCCAGCATTTT. This translates into CASSLGTGSQPQHF.

CDR3 DNA: TGTGCCAGCAGTCCCCCAGGGGCGGGGGGCAATGAGCAGTTCTTC. Translated: CASSPPGAGGNEQFF. The gene calls are TRBV27 and TRBJ2-1; 8 bases are shared with TRBD2. Germline V lookup: CDR1 MNHEY, CDR2 SMNVEV (reference sequence). The junction had 9 bases not matched to a gene; V was cut back by 5 bases and J by 6 bases. The CDR3 is 15 residues long.

The chain links TRBV5-1 to TRBJ2-6; TRBD1 agrees at 11 bases. Germline CDR1 is SGHRS and CDR2 is YFSETQ. This CDR3 is built from 18 residues. The V gene end was trimmed by 4 bases and the J gene end by 1 base; junction bases not matched to a gene: 7. The CDR3 reads CASSTGQGAPSGANVLTF. CDR3 coding DNA: TGCGCCAGCAGCACCGGACAGGGGGCACCATCTGGGGCCAACGTCCTGACTTTC.

V is TRBV28 and J is TRBJ1-2; D call uncertain. The germline V gene has CDR1 MDHEN and CDR2 SYDVKM. The V end was cut by 3 bases, the J end by 5 bases, with 13 bases between. The CDR3 runs 14 residues. DNA of the CDR3: TGTGCCAGCAGTTTGCAACTACAGCGGTATGGCTACACCTTC. The encoded protein is CASSLQLQRYGYTF.

The chain carries TRBV5-6 and TRBJ1-5; weak D call: TRBD1 (5 bases). This CDR3 has 14 amino acids. Germline V lookup: CDR1 SGHDT, CDR2 YYEEEE. Trimming removed 1 base at V and 7 bases at J, with 12 bases between. CDR3 in amino acids: CASSLPGDGQPQHF. CDR3 sequence (DNA): TGTGCCAGCAGCTTGCCGGGGGATGGACAGCCCCAGCATTTT.